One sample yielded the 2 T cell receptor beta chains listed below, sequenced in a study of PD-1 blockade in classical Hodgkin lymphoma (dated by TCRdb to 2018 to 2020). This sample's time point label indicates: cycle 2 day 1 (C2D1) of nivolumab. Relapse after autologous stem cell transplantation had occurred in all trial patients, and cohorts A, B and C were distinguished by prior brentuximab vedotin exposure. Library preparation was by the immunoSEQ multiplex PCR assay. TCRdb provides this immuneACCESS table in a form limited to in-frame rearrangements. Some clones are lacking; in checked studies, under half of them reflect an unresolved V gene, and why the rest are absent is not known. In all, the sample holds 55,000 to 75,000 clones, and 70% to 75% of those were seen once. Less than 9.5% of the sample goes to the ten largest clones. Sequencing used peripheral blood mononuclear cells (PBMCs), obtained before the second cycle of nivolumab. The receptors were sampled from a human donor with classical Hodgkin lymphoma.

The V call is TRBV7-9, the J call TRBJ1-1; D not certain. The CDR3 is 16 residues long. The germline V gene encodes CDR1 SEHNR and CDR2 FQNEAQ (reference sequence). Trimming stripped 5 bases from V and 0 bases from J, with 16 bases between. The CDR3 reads CASSPPGYRMNTEAFF. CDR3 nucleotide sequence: TGTGCCAGCAGCCCACCCGGTTACAGAATGAACACTGAAGCTTTCTTT.

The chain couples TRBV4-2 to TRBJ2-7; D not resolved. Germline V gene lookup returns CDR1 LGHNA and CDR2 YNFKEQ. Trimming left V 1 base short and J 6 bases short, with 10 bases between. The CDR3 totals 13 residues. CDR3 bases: TGTGCCAGCAGCCAAGGTCCAGGCAGCGAGCAGTACTTC. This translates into CASSQGPGSEQYF.